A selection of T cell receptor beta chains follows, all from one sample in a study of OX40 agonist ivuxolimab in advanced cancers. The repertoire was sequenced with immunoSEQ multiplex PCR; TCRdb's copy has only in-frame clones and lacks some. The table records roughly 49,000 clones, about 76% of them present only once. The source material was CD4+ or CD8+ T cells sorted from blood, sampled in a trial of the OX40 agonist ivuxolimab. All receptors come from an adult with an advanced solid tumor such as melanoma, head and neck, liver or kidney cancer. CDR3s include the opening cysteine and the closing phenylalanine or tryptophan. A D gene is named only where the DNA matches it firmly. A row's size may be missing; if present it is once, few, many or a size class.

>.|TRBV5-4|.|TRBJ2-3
CASSLGSSTDTQYF
TGTGCCAGCAGCTTGGGTAGTAGCACAGATACGCAGTATTTT
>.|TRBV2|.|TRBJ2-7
CASSQHVGGNEQYF
TGTGCCAGCAGCCAACACGTGGGGGGTAACGAGCAGTACTTC
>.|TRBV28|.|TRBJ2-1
CASSLLESGEQFF
TGTGCCAGCAGTTTATTGGAGAGCGGTGAGCAGTTCTTC
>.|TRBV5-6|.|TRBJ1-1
CASSWGAGLNTEAFF
TGTGCCAGCAGCTGGGGGGCAGGGCTGAACACTGAAGCTTTCTTT
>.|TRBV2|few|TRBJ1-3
CASMAASGNTIYF
TGTGCCAGCATGGCCGCCTCTGGAAACACCATATATTTT
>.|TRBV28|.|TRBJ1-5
CASSLRIWGNQPQHF
TGTGCCAGCAGTTTACGGATATGGGGCAATCAGCCCCAGCATTTT
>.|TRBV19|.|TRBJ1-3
CASSQGPSSGNTIYF
TGTGCCAGTAGTCAAGGGCCCAGCTCTGGAAACACCATATATTTT
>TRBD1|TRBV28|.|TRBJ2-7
CASSLQGTGHEQYF
TGTGCCAGCAGTTTACAAGGGACAGGGCACGAGCAGTACTTC
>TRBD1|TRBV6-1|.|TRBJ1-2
CASSPGTVYGYTF
TGTGCCAGCAGTCCCGGGACAGTTTATGGCTACACCTTC
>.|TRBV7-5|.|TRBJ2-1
CVRSPQDRRGRYNEQFF
TGTGTCAGAAGCCCCCAGGACAGACGGGGGCGGTACAATGAGCAGTTCTTC
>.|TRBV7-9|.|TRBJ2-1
CASSLGAEQFF
TGTGCCAGCAGCTTAGGGGCAGAGCAGTTCTTC
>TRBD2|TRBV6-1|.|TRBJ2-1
CASSELGLENEQFF
TGTGCCAGCAGTGAATTGGGACTAGAAAATGAGCAGTTCTTC
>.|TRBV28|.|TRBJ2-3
CASRAGQDRRLPTSTDTQYF
TGTGCCAGCAGGGCCGGACAAGATCGAAGACTACCAACTAGCACAGATACGCAGTATTTT
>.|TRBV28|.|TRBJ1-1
CASSFHVNTEAFF
TGTGCCAGCAGTTTCCATGTGAACACTGAAGCTTTCTTT
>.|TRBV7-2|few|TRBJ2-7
CASSPRQDYGEQYF
TGTGCCAGCAGCCCGAGGCAGGACTACGGGGAGCAGTACTTC
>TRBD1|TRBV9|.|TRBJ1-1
CASSEPREGAETEAFF
TGTGCCAGCAGCGAGCCCCGTGAGGGGGCGGAAACTGAAGCTTTCTTT
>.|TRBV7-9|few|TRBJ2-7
CASSLMAVRGDEQYF
TGTGCCAGCAGCTTAATGGCCGTCAGGGGCGACGAGCAGTACTTC
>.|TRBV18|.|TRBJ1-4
CASSPSGDREKLFF
TGTGCCAGCTCACCCTCAGGGGATCGGGAAAAACTGTTTTTT
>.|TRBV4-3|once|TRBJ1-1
CASSQEGYMNTEAFF
TGCGCCAGCAGCCAAGAAGGGTACATGAACACTGAAGCTTTCTTT